Each of the 30 T cell receptor beta chains below was sequenced from the same sample in a study of T-cell reconstitution after alpha-beta-depleted transplantation in children. The authors prepared the TCRbeta library with unique molecular identifiers. TCRdb ran MiXCR on the PCR reads and lists one entry per CDR3 protein. The sample records roughly 100,000 distinct CDR3 sequences, about 8% being singletons. This sample comprised PBMCs, obtained before TCRalphabeta/CD19-depleted stem cell transplant. These receptors all stem from a boy under 10 years old with acute lymphoblastic leukemia, due to receive a stem cell transplant.

The chain links TRBV20-1 to TRBJ1-1; possibly TRBD1 for D (5 bases). The CDR3 totals 14 residues. Germline loops: CDR1 DFQATT, CDR2 SNEGSKA (reference sequence). Trimming left V 6 bases short and J 6 bases short, with 20 bases between. CDR3 sequence reads: CSAITGAKGAEAFF. The DNA of the CDR3 is TGCAGTGCGATCACCGGGGCCAAAGGGGCTGAAGCTTTCTTT.

This clonotype was observed at least ten times. This rearrangement joins TRBV4-3 to TRBJ2-1, with D possibly matching TRBD1 (5 bases). Germline loops: CDR1 LGHNA, CDR2 YSLEER. Trimming removed 0 bases from V and 0 bases from J, with 6 bases in between. The CDR3 covers 15 residues. The CDR3 loop is CASSQDGHSYNEQFF. CDR3 DNA sequence: TGCGCCAGCAGCCAAGATGGACACTCCTACAATGAGCAGTTCTTC.

The table lists this clonotype with a few counts. This rearrangement joins TRBV18 to TRBJ2-7, with unresolved D. Deletions cut 5 bases from V and 0 bases from J, with 17 bases between. This CDR3 comprises 16 residues. CDR1 and CDR2 (germline): KGHSH, LQKENI. The CDR3 DNA reads as TGTGCCAGCTCAGAGTTATCGACATTGAGCTCCTACGAGCAGTACTTC. Its protein is CASSELSTLSSYEQYF.

In regard to this clonotype: The DNA is omitted, as the CDR3 cannot be located on it reliably, and the CDR3 follows TCRdb's listing. The chain joins TRBV7-5 to TRBJ2-1; the table calls TRBD1, which could not be checked here. TRBV7-5 counts as a pseudogene. The CDR3 length equals 19 residues, ends included. The CDR3 loop reads CISVPEALPRPGTYNEQFF.

This clonotype occurred a few times. This chain uses TRBV4-2 with TRBJ1-6; TRBD1 is a possible D gene (5 bases). The CDR3 runs 18 residues. The germline V gene has CDR1 LGHNA and CDR2 YNFKEQ. V was clipped by 7 bases and J by 0 bases, with 19 bases between them. For the CDR3, the DNA is TGTGCCAGCACCCAGGGAGGCGGAATGGGCTCCTATAATTCACCCCTCCACTTT. As protein: CASTQGGGMGSYNSPLHF.

This clonotype was found many times. The chain is built from TRBV20-1 and TRBJ1-4; D gene ambiguous. Trimming pared 0 bases from V and 0 bases from J, leaving 11 bases between. Germline V gives CDR1 DFQATT, CDR2 SNEGSKA (reference sequence). The CDR3 consists of 16 residues. CDR3 coding DNA: TGCAGTGCTAGAGAGGGGTTTAAAACAACTAATGAAAAACTGTTTTTT. Translated: CSAREGFKTTNEKLFF.

The chain links TRBV27 to TRBJ1-2; 8 bases are shared with TRBD1. Losses at the gene ends were 5 bases for V and 8 bases for J; bases not matched to a gene: 7. The CDR3 is 13 amino acids. Germline V gene lookup returns CDR1 MNHEY and CDR2 SMNVEV (reference sequence). CDR3 nucleotides: TGTGCCAGCAGTCCTCAGGGGGCCCCAGGCTACACCTTC. Translated, it gives CASSPQGAPGYTF.

This clonotype came up a few times. The chain joins TRBV29-1 to TRBJ2-7, with D perhaps being TRBD1 or TRBD2 (5 bases each). The CDR3 covers 14 residues. Germline values: CDR1 SQVTM, CDR2 ANQGSEA. Trimming pared 4 bases from V and 6 bases from J, leaving 19 bases between. CDR3 loop: CSVVGLAGVIEQYF. As DNA, the CDR3 is TGCAGCGTTGTGGGGCTGGCGGGTGTGATCGAGCAGTACTTC.

This clonotype was seen repeatedly, ten times or more. V usage is TRBV5-1 and J usage is TRBJ2-2; TRBD2 agrees at 8 bases. This CDR3 region has 14 residues. CDR1 is SGHRS and CDR2 is YFSETQ in the germline V gene. The V gene end was trimmed by 5 bases and the J gene end by 5 bases; junction bases not matched to a gene: 5. The CDR3 DNA is TGCGCCAGCAGTGAGCGGGGGATTACCGGGGAGCTGTTTTTT. Protein sequence: CASSERGITGELFF.

The chain combines TRBV6-5 with TRBJ2-5, with D possibly being TRBD2 (5 bases). This CDR3 contains 13 residues. In germline, CDR1 is MNHEY, CDR2 SVGAGI. The germline V and J ends were trimmed by 5 bases and 5 bases, with 12 bases remaining between them. The CDR3 loop is CASSRIPGETQYF. CDR3 coding DNA: TGTGCCAGCAGTCGTATCCCGGGGGAGACCCAGTACTTC.

The chain uses TRBV6-2 or TRBV6-3 and TRBJ2-3; 7 bases are a match to TRBD2. Germline-derived CDR1 and CDR2 are MNHEY and SVGEGT. V shed 2 bases and J 2 bases; nucleotides not matched to a gene: 4. The CDR3 runs to 15 residues. CDR3 DNA sequence: TGTGCCAGCAGTTACACGGGGGGAGCCACAGATACGCAGTATTTT. It codes for CASSYTGGATDTQYF.

This clonotype showed up many times. As DNA, the CDR3 is TGTGCCAGCAGTGTGACAGGGGATCGGGAAAAACTGTTTTTT. It translates to CASSVTGDREKLFF. This sequence joins TRBV12-3 or TRBV12-4 and TRBJ1-4, with 8 bases matching TRBD1. CDR3 length equals 14 residues. V lost 5 bases and J lost 8; bases outside the gene matches: 7.

This clonotype was detected ten times or more. V is TRBV10-3 and J is TRBJ2-2; 7 nucleotides align to TRBD1. The CDR3 is 12 amino acids. With 10 bases clipped from V and 6 bases from J, the junction kept 5 bases outside the gene matches. Germline CDR1 ENHRY, CDR2 SYGVKD. The CDR3 nucleotides read TGTGCCACAGAGACAGGGCCCGGGGAGCTGTTTTTT. This sequence encodes CATETGPGELFF.

The chain has TRBV27 and TRBJ2-3; TRBD2 agrees at 11 bases. This CDR3 contains 16 residues. The J segment lost 2 bases and the V segment lost 6 bases, leaving 7 bases of the junction unmatched. Germline V gives CDR1 MNHEY, CDR2 SMNVEV (reference sequence). The CDR3 DNA is TGTGCCAGCAGGGCAATAGCGGGGGGGCCCACAGATACGCAGTATTTT. Protein: CASRAIAGGPTDTQYF.

In its sample, this clonotype was seen many times. J is TRBJ2-7 and V is TRBV27; unclear D gene. Germline V lookup: CDR1 MNHEY, CDR2 SMNVEV (reference sequence). The CDR3 sequence is 10 residues long. The V gene lost 8 bases and the J gene lost 4 bases, with 6 bases spanning the gap. CDR3: CASGYYEQYF. The CDR3 coding sequence is TGTGCCAGCGGTTATTACGAGCAGTACTTC.

This clonotype was counted at least ten times. The V gene is TRBV7-2, the J gene TRBJ2-5; D is uncertain. Germline assignment: CDR1 SGHTA and CDR2 FQGNSA. V shed 5 bases and J shed 4 bases, with 11 bases lying between them. The CDR3 runs to 13 residues. CDR3: CASSPSRIETQYF. The CDR3 nucleotides are TGTGCCAGCAGCCCAAGTCGGATAGAGACCCAGTACTTC. Combining the CDR3 with reference TRBV7-2 and TRBJ2-5 gives the whole variable domain GAGVSQSPSNKVTEKGKDVELRCDPISGHTALYWYRQSLGQGLEFLIYFQGNSAPDKSGLPSDRFSAERTGGSVSTLTIQRTQQEDSAVYLCASSPSRIETQYFGPGTRLLVL.

The rearrangement uses TRBV3-1 and TRBJ2-7; D might be TRBD2 (5 bases). V was trimmed by 2 bases and J by 6 bases, leaving 26 bases between them. The CDR3 totals 18 residues. Germline lookup yields CDR1 LGHDT and CDR2 YNNKEL (reference sequence). In nucleotides, the CDR3 is TGTGCCAGCAGCCAACGATATCGGACGGACTCTATTATAGGCGAGCAGTACTTC. Its protein is CASSQRYRTDSIIGEQYF.

The V and J genes are TRBV20-1 and TRBJ2-3; 9 nucleotides match TRBD1. CDR1 is DFQATT, CDR2 SNEGSKA, per germline (reference sequence). Trimming removed 3 bases from V and 5 bases from J; junction bases left unmatched: 6. The CDR3 sequence is 14 residues long. Here the CDR3 DNA reads TGCAGTGCTAGGTCACAGGGGGCTATAGATACGCAGTATTTT. This encodes CSARSQGAIDTQYF.

This chain uses TRBV4-2 with TRBJ1-5, with 8 bases aligning to TRBD1. The CDR3 extends over 15 amino acids. Germline V gene data show CDR1 as LGHNA and CDR2 as YNFKEQ. The ends lost 3 bases at V and 7 bases at J; junction bases unmatched: 8. The CDR3 region has the DNA TGTGCCAGCAGCCAGAACGACAGGGGTTCCCAGCCCCAGCATTTT. Its translation: CASSQNDRGSQPQHF.

This clonotype was seen a few times. The chain recombines TRBV19 with TRBJ2-1, with 11 positions matching TRBD1. The CDR3 is 16 residues long. Germline V gives CDR1 LNHDA, CDR2 SQIVND (reference sequence). The V gene end was trimmed by 4 bases and the J gene end by 2 bases; junction bases not matched to a gene: 4. The CDR3 region has the DNA TGTGCCAGTAGTAAACGGGACAGGGGGGCCTACAATGAGCAGTTCTTC. It encodes CASSKRDRGAYNEQFF.

This clonotype was detected many times. The chain couples TRBV20-1 to TRBJ2-3; 8 bases line up with TRBD2. Per germline, CDR1 DFQATT and CDR2 SNEGSKA (reference sequence). The CDR3 covers 12 residues. The J segment lost 9 bases and the V segment lost 0 bases, leaving 2 bases of the junction unmatched. The CDR3 here is CSAREPGGTQYF. The CDR3 DNA sequence: TGCAGTGCTAGAGAACCGGGAGGGACGCAGTATTTT.

In its sample, this clonotype was seen many times. The chain couples TRBV5-1 to TRBJ2-3, with 8 bases matching TRBD2. V shed 4 bases and J 2 bases; nucleotides not matched to a gene: 9. CDR1 and CDR2 (germline): SGHRS, YFSETQ. The CDR3 runs to 16 residues. This CDR3 is CASSPSGTSTTDTQYF. Here the CDR3 DNA reads TGCGCCAGCAGCCCATCCGGGACTAGTACCACAGATACGCAGTATTTT.

Only a few counts were recorded for this clonotype. The chain combines TRBV6-2 or TRBV6-3 with TRBJ2-7, with D possibly being TRBD2 (5 bases). Germline loops: CDR1 MNHEY, CDR2 SVGEGT. Deletions cut 6 bases from V and 7 bases from J, with 10 bases between. The CDR3 is 11 amino acids. CDR3 coding DNA: TGTGCCAGCAGATTACTAGGGGAGCAGTACTTC. Translating gives CASRLLGEQYF.

At least ten counts were recorded for this clonotype. The rearrangement links TRBV4-2 to TRBJ2-7; tentatively, D is TRBD2 (5 bases). This CDR3 comprises 15 residues. The germline gives CDR1 LGHNA, CDR2 YNFKEQ. V lost 6 bases and J lost 3, with 18 bases in between. The CDR3 is CASRKNLGEDYEQYF. DNA of the CDR3: TGTGCCAGCAGAAAAAACCTGGGAGAAGACTACGAGCAGTACTTC.

This clonotype has a handful of counts. This sequence joins TRBV11-1 and TRBJ2-3; TRBD2 agrees at 7 bases. J lost 4 bases, V lost 5 bases, and 9 bases had no gene match. From germline, CDR1 is SGHAT and CDR2 FQDESV (reference sequence). The CDR3 totals 15 residues. CDR3 amino acids: CASSGRLAGPDTQYF. The CDR3 DNA reads TGTGCCAGCAGCGGACGACTAGCTGGGCCAGATACGCAGTATTTT.

Within the sample, this clonotype is medium-sized (0.01 to 0.1%). This rearrangement joins TRBV15 to TRBJ1-1; possibly TRBD1 for D (6 bases). Trimming removed 4 bases at V and 3 bases at J, with 12 bases between. The CDR3 contains 14 residues. Germline lookup yields CDR1 LNHNV and CDR2 YYDKDF (reference sequence). CDR3 sequence reads: CATSNPRGDTEAFF. In DNA form, the CDR3 reads TGTGCCACCAGCAACCCGAGGGGGGACACTGAAGCTTTCTTT.

This clonotype has ten or more counts. The CDR3 region is CASSADRGREKLFF. CDR3 DNA: TGTGCCAGCAGCGCGGACAGGGGGCGCGAAAAACTGTTTTTT. The V call is TRBV9, the J call TRBJ1-4; 11 bases are a match to TRBD1. This CDR3 comprises 14 residues. V trimming: 3 bases; J trimming: 8 bases; junction bases outside the gene matches: 3. Germline CDR1 reads SGDLS; CDR2 reads YYNGEE.

This clonotype showed up many times. The V and J genes are TRBV7-7 and TRBJ2-2; possibly TRBD2 for D (6 bases). The ends were cut back, 6 bases at V and 8 bases at J, with 13 bases in the middle. CDR1 SSHAT and CDR2 FNYEAQ come from the germline V gene (reference sequence). CDR3 length: 13 amino acids. CDR3 nucleotide sequence: TGTGCCAGCAGTCTGGGACTTCGGGGGGAGCTGTTTTTT. This gives the protein CASSLGLRGELFF.

This clonotype was counted between two and nine times. The rearrangement links TRBV6-5 to TRBJ1-6, with TRBD1 as a possible D gene (5 bases). Per the germline V gene, CDR1 is MNHEY and CDR2 is SVGAGI. The CDR3 is 17 amino acids. V was shortened by 0 bases and J by 1 base, with 10 bases between the two germline ends. The chain's CDR3 is CASSYSSRGSYNSPLHF. In DNA form, the CDR3 reads TGTGCCAGCAGTTACTCTTCGAGGGGTTCCTATAATTCACCCCTCCACTTT.

This clonotype was observed a handful of times. This rearrangement joins TRBV6-1 to TRBJ2-3; 8 nucleotides match TRBD2. Germline loops: CDR1 MNHNS, CDR2 SASEGT. The CDR3 spans 14 residues. The J segment lost 6 bases and the V segment lost 8 bases, leaving 10 bases of the junction unmatched. CDR3: CASGIAGSVDTQYF. CDR3 coding DNA: TGTGCCAGCGGAATAGCGGGGTCCGTCGATACGCAGTATTTT.